Included here is one T cell receptor (beta chain) sequence, with context. The CDR3 is 15 amino acids. V was pared by 7 bases and J by 9 bases, with 25 bases between. The germline V gene encodes CDR1 SQVTM and CDR2 ANQGSEA. TCRdb keeps only in-frame clones here, not all; method: immunoSEQ multiplex PCR. The sample includes 180,000 or so clones, around 76% seen only once; the top ten take roughly 8.8%. The sample belongs to a study of blood T cell repertoires in COVID-19. Sequencing used peripheral blood. The V call is TRBV29-1, the J call TRBJ2-1; D possibly corresponds to TRBD2 (5 bases). This TCR derives from a woman aged 45 to 65 with active or convalescent COVID-19. As DNA, the CDR3 is TGCAGCGGTGACCGAGGACTCCCGTCCTTGAGTGAGCAGTTCTTC. Protein: CSGDRGLPSLSEQFF.